One T cell receptor (beta chain) is described in this entry. Germline V gene sequence: CDR1 LGHNA, CDR2 YSLEER. The trim removed 4 bases at V and 4 bases at J, leaving 8 bases unmatched. The CDR3 sequence is 16 residues long. The data stem from a study of patients and donors after allogeneic stem cell transplantation. From the RT-PCR reads, TCRdb called clonotypes with MiXCR, one entry per CDR3 protein. Counted here are 17,000 or so distinct CDR3 sequences, approximately 25% occurring once; the ten biggest clones make up about 35%. Material: blood, either unsorted or a sorted T cell fraction (not recorded which). V and J are TRBV4-3 and TRBJ2-2; 8 bases agree with TRBD1. The sequence was obtained from a human donor who was either an allogeneic HSCT recipient or a stem cell or donor lymphocyte infusion donor (not recorded which). It is not recorded whose cells these are; they may come from a transplant donor. The CDR3 coding sequence is TGCGCCAGCAGCCTACGACAGGGGCCCGGCACCGGGGAGCTGTTTTTT. Translated: CASSLRQGPGTGELFF.